This entry lists 13 T cell receptor beta chains sequenced from one sample in a study of T-cell memory formation after mild COVID-19. One entry per CDR3 protein results from TCRdb running MiXCR on the 5' RACE reads. Of approximately 210,000 distinct CDR3 sequences detected, 27% appear once; the ten largest clones hold over 9.5%. The sample taken for sequencing was PBMCs or a T cell subset sorted from them (not recorded which). Receptors were obtained from an adult woman who had mild COVID-19 (a few samples of this study predate the infection). Cell type and time point are not known.

In this sample, this clonotype turned up many times. The V gene is TRBV7-6, the J gene TRBJ2-1, with TRBD2 matching over 10 bases. V gave up 5 bases and J gave up 4 bases; unmatched junction bases: 11. CDR1 is SGHVS, CDR2 FNYEAQ, per germline. This CDR3 region has 17 residues. This chain's CDR3 is CASSLHTGTSVYNEQFF. In DNA form, the CDR3 reads TGTGCCAGCAGCCTCCATACTGGGACTAGCGTGTACAATGAGCAGTTCTTC.

This chain links TRBV27 with TRBJ1-2, with D possibly matching TRBD1 (5 bases). V was trimmed by 0 bases and J by 3 bases, leaving 14 bases between them. The germline CDR1 and CDR2 sequences are MNHEY and SMNVEV (reference sequence). The CDR3 loop spans 16 amino acids. CDR3 sequence reads: CASSLSPWDGHYGYTF. The CDR3 region has the DNA TGTGCCAGCAGTTTATCACCCTGGGACGGCCACTATGGCTACACCTTC.

The chain combines TRBV6-6 with TRBJ2-1; 9 bases align to TRBD2. V gave up 9 bases and J gave up 2 bases; unmatched junction bases: 8. CDR1 and CDR2 from the germline V gene are MNHNY and SVGAGI (reference sequence). This CDR3 has 15 residues. As DNA, the CDR3 is TGTGCCAGTTTACGCCTAGCGGGGACCTACAATGAGCAGTTCTTC. As protein: CASLRLAGTYNEQFF.

V and J are TRBV18 and TRBJ1-2; 8 bases agree with TRBD1. J gave up 8 bases and V 4 bases, and 9 bases lay outside the gene matches. Looked up from germline, CDR1 is KGHSH and CDR2 is LQKENI. This CDR3 has 14 residues. The CDR3 is CASSLGQDNRGYTF. Here the CDR3 DNA reads TGTGCCAGCTCACTGGGACAGGATAATAGGGGCTACACCTTC.

The table lists this clonotype with a few counts. The chain couples TRBV5-4 to TRBJ2-3, with unresolved D. The length of the CDR3 is 12 residues. The V gene's germline CDR1 is SGHNT and CDR2 YYREEE (reference sequence). Trimming removed 4 bases from V and 3 bases from J, with 6 bases in between. The CDR3 DNA reads as TGTGCCAGCAGCATGGGAACAGATACGCAGTATTTT. The encoded protein is CASSMGTDTQYF.

The table lists this clonotype with a few counts. The chain carries TRBV18 and TRBJ2-2; 11 bases map to TRBD1. The CDR3 consists of 16 residues. Per the germline V gene, CDR1 is KGHSH and CDR2 is LQKENI. Losses at the gene ends were 5 bases for V and 7 bases for J; bases not matched to a gene: 9. DNA for the CDR3: TGTGCCAGCTCATCCGGACAGGGGGCACTTGGCGGGGAGCTGTTTTTT. Translation: CASSSGQGALGGELFF.

The chain employs TRBV9 and TRBJ2-1; weak D call: TRBD2 (6 bases). The length of the CDR3 is 14 residues. Trimming removed 3 bases from V and 7 bases from J, with 14 bases in between. Germline CDR1 SGDLS, CDR2 YYNGEE. The DNA of the CDR3 is TGTGCCAGCAGCGGCGTGAGTGGGGGGAATGAGCAGTTCTTC. Translated, it gives CASSGVSGGNEQFF.

This sequence joins TRBV6-1 and TRBJ2-1, with D maybe TRBD2 (7 bases). The CDR3 length is 15 residues. Trimming shortened V by 3 bases and J by 8 bases, and 17 bases separated the two germline ends. Germline CDR1 and CDR2: MNHNS and SASEGT. CDR3 region: CASSESVGGRYEQFF. CDR3 nucleotide sequence: TGTGCCAGCAGTGAGTCGGTGGGGGGGCGGTATGAGCAGTTCTTC.

This clonotype was seen only a few times. The chain is built from TRBV28 and TRBJ1-2, with 9 positions matching TRBD1. There are 16 residues in the CDR3. Germline trimming cut 2 bases from V and 7 bases from J; bases unmatched to any gene: 11. Looked up from germline, CDR1 is MDHEN and CDR2 is SYDVKM. CDR3 residues: CASSLTGGAAGLGYTF. DNA for the CDR3: TGTGCCAGCAGTTTAACAGGGGGCGCCGCGGGCCTTGGCTACACCTTC.

This rearrangement joins TRBV20-1 to TRBJ1-6, with a possible D match to TRBD1 (6 bases). CDR1 is DFQATT and CDR2 is SNEGSKA in the germline V gene (reference sequence). V lost 1 base to trimming and J lost 7 bases, with 11 bases between them. The CDR3 is 14 amino acids. CDR3 protein: CSARVDGGNSPLHF. The CDR3 DNA reads TGCAGTGCTAGAGTGGACGGGGGCAATTCACCCCTCCACTTT.

The chain has TRBV3-1 and TRBJ2-3, with 10 nucleotides matching TRBD2. The CDR3 has 15 amino acids. The germline CDR1 and CDR2 sequences are LGHDT and YNNKEL (reference sequence). The J segment lost 2 bases and the V segment lost 4 bases, leaving 3 bases of the junction unmatched. CDR3 in amino acids: CASSPSGGVTDTQYF. The CDR3 DNA follows: TGTGCCAGCAGCCCGAGCGGGGGGGTCACAGATACGCAGTATTTT.

This clonotype was found a few times. This chain links TRBV20-1 with TRBJ1-2; D unclear. This CDR3 has 13 amino acids. In germline, CDR1 is DFQATT, CDR2 SNEGSKA (reference sequence). V gave up 0 bases and J gave up 7 bases, with 12 bases separating them. CDR3 region: CSARERTRGGYTF. The CDR3 bases are TGCAGTGCTAGAGAAAGGACCCGGGGTGGCTACACCTTC.

This clonotype was detected only a few times. This chain links TRBV6-5 with TRBJ2-7; 7 bases align to TRBD1. The V gene end was trimmed by 6 bases and the J gene end by 5 bases; junction bases not matched to a gene: 10. CDR1 and CDR2 from the germline V gene are MNHEY and SVGAGI. The CDR3 sequence is 14 residues long. The CDR3 DNA follows: TGTGCCAGCAGCCTATCGACAGGGTATGACGAGCAGTACTTC. It encodes CASSLSTGYDEQYF.